A selection of T cell receptor beta chains follows, all from one sample in a study of control samples from healthy donors and cancer patients. Profiling relied on immunoSEQ multiplex PCR, and the TCRdb table lists in-frame clones only, not all of them. Of around 95,000 clones in the sample, over 75% were seen once. Sequencing used blood. These receptors came from a woman aged 50 to 60 in good health. CDR3s include the opening cysteine and the closing phenylalanine or tryptophan. D genes are given only for firm matches.

CASSRTGWNQETQYF	-	TRBJ2-5	TRBV5-5
CASSFSKTSGVDYEQFF	TRBD2	TRBJ2-1	TRBV27
CATSEPGLNYGYTF	-	TRBJ1-2	TRBV24-1
CASSILAASNSPLHF	-	TRBJ1-6	TRBV19
CASSIGDRAFQPQHF	TRBD1	TRBJ1-5	TRBV19
CASTRQGWGNYGYTF	TRBD1	TRBJ1-2	TRBV19
CASSQEASTNYGYTF	-	TRBJ1-2	TRBV4-1
CASSLRDRGGYTF	TRBD1	TRBJ1-2	TRBV3-1/TRBV3-2
CASSGGTANQPQHF	TRBD1	TRBJ1-5	TRBV5-6
CASSILAGLQFF	TRBD2	TRBJ2-1	TRBV19
CASSQAPTGGTVFGANVLTF	TRBD1	TRBJ2-6	TRBV4-1
CAWIRQGANGYTF	TRBD1	TRBJ1-2	TRBV30
CASSLGGLAGSYNEQFF	TRBD2	TRBJ2-1	TRBV7-9
CASSTGPGELFF	-	TRBJ2-2	TRBV19
CATSDLWGDDEQFF	-	TRBJ2-1	TRBV24-1
CASSQGRGETQYF	TRBD2	TRBJ2-5	TRBV3-1/TRBV3-2
CASSVDPLRDNTEAFF	-	TRBJ1-1	TRBV9
CASRDEYTDTQYF	-	TRBJ2-3	TRBV2
CAWSSVGGGILGAFF	-	TRBJ1-1	TRBV30
CASSFTGVGAYGYTF	-	TRBJ1-2	TRBV5-4
CSVVEGGQPQHF	-	TRBJ1-5	TRBV29-1
CASSALDEVYGYTF	-	TRBJ1-2	TRBV19
CASSIAHGTGGNQPQHF	TRBD1	TRBJ1-5	TRBV19
CASSLTMAGNSPLHF	-	TRBJ1-6	TRBV7-3
CASSRTSGILSNEQFF	TRBD2	TRBJ2-1	TRBV7-3
CASSATPSTSGNTIYF	-	TRBJ1-3	TRBV9
CASSLAGTGGRSYNSPLHF	TRBD1	TRBJ1-6	TRBV7-9
CASSLVEMEGEKLFF	-	TRBJ1-4	TRBV11-2
CASRPRFTGTGRSEAFF	TRBD1	TRBJ1-1	TRBV3-1/TRBV3-2
CASSPQGPRLGELFF	-	TRBJ2-2	TRBV7-3
CASSPGTGGRNTIYF	TRBD1	TRBJ1-3	TRBV6-5
CASRLGQGAYEQYF	-	TRBJ2-7	TRBV19
CASSYLSGTINEQFF	TRBD2	TRBJ2-1	TRBV6-6
CASSFSGGASGELFF	TRBD1	TRBJ2-2	TRBV11-3
CASSGGTEAFF	-	TRBJ1-1	TRBV6-2/TRBV6-3
CASSHRGKVNEQYF	-	TRBJ2-7	TRBV14
CASSLSPLAAQETQYF	TRBD2	TRBJ2-5	TRBV7-2
CASTTGQGSGNTIYF	TRBD1	TRBJ1-3	TRBV5-1
CASSPAILGAPNTEAFF	-	TRBJ1-1	TRBV18
CASSLLARVTNYGYTF	-	TRBJ1-2	TRBV27
CASSKMEDGGRTDTQYF	-	TRBJ2-3	TRBV21-1
CASSSWGGKRAGELFF	-	TRBJ2-2	TRBV7-2
CASSLKDRNYEQYF	-	TRBJ2-7	TRBV27
CASSLLGPGGYGYTF	-	TRBJ1-2	TRBV6-6
CASSLQDRVRYGYTF	-	TRBJ1-2	TRBV9
CASSQVHRDGYTF	-	TRBJ1-2	TRBV4-1
CASSMTRDMNTEAFF	-	TRBJ1-1	TRBV18
CASRMGQANYGYTF	-	TRBJ1-2	TRBV7-2